This T cell receptor (beta chain) was observed in a study of blood T cell repertoires in COVID-19. Study-wide background: From the United States, Italy and Spain came samples of acute and convalescent COVID-19. PBMCs, B-cell-depleted T cells, or T cells provided the cDNA or gDNA that made up the material.

Study processing details: Amplification with reference gene primers provided the estimates of nucleated cell counts. Libraries were prepared by immunoSEQ multiplex PCR; TCRdb keeps only in-frame clonotypes and omits some of them. V and J calls and clone size are those listed in that table; D and trimming were worked out from the DNA. The top ten clones hold 1.4% of a sample with some 240,000 clones, roughly 82% of them seen once. Germline V CDR1 and CDR2: LNHNV, YYDKDF (reference sequence). J was trimmed by 5 bases and V by 3 bases; bases with no gene match: 7. The CDR3 length is 16 residues. This sequence was found in a woman in her thirties or forties who had recovered from COVID-19. Sequencing used peripheral blood. The rearrangement links TRBV15 to TRBJ2-3; TRBD2 agrees at 11 bases. The DNA of the CDR3 is TGTGCCACCAGCAGCTTACTAGCGGGGGTAGGAGATACGCAGTATTTT. It specifies CATSSLLAGVGDTQYF. Full variable domain (missing parts from reference TRBV15 and TRBJ2-3): DAMVIQNPRYQVTQFGKPVTLSCSQTLNHNVMYWYQQKSSQAPKLLFHYYDKDFNNEADTPDNFQSRRPNTSFCFLDIRSPGLGDTAMYLCATSSLLAGVGDTQYFGPGTRLTVL.